Detailed here is one TCR beta chain. The data derive from a study of blood T cell repertoires in COVID-19. CDR1 and CDR2 from the germline V gene are MDHEN and SYDVKM. The germline V and J ends were trimmed by 6 bases and 3 bases, with 15 bases remaining between them. CDR3 length equals 14 residues. Per the original methods: Cell counts per sample came from amplifying reference gene primers. TCRdb's copy holds only in-frame clones and misses some; the assay was immunoSEQ multiplex PCR. V and J calls and clone size are those listed in that table; D and trimming were worked out from the DNA. The table shows 200,000 to 250,000 clones, with 75% to 90% occurring only once.

V is TRBV28 and J is TRBJ2-7; D is uncertain. The sample taken for sequencing was peripheral blood. This receptor was obtained from a human donor in a cohort sampled during active COVID-19. DNA for the CDR3: TGTGCCAGCAGCCGAACTGCTATAGTCTACGAGCAGTACTTC. Amino acids: CASSRTAIVYEQYF. Variable domain in full (rest from reference TRBV28 and TRBJ2-7): DVKVTQSSRYLVKRTGEKVFLECVQDMDHENMFWYRQDPGLGLRLIYFSYDVKMKEKGDIPEGYSVSREKKERFSLILESASTNQTSMYLCASSRTAIVYEQYFGPGTRLTVT.